The present T cell receptor beta chain was sequenced within a study of cytomegalovirus exposure and HLA in healthy donors. Study-wide results and caveats: In all likelihood, a cluster of highly shared sequence variants was a sequencing artifact. In a later analysis, at a false discovery rate of 0.05, about 17,000 TCR beta sequences matched HLA alleles. The sole available immune exposure information was CMV serostatus.

Points on this clone: The antigen remains undetermined.

13 Jbeta primers and 60 Vbeta primers were used for the PCR. Sequencing was performed with immunoSEQ multiplex PCR; in TCRdb, only in-frame clones are kept and a portion is missing. The sample lists around 110,000 clones; more than 75% were seen once. The CDR3 consists of 16 residues. Germline V gene data show CDR1 as MNHEY and CDR2 as SMNVEV (reference sequence). V was shortened by 5 bases and J by 0 bases, with 13 bases between the two germline ends. The TCR originated in a man between 25 and 39 years old in good health and CMV-seropositive. The sample was PBMCs. The rearrangement uses TRBV27 and TRBJ1-4, with TRBD1 as a possible D gene (6 bases). The CDR3 reads CASSITGRATNEKLFF. CDR3 in DNA: TGTGCCAGCAGTATTACAGGGAGGGCAACTAATGAAAAACTGTTTTTT.